One and the same sample provided the 5 T cell receptor beta chains below, sequenced in a study of cytomegalovirus exposure and HLA in healthy donors. The PCR employed 60 Vbeta primers together with 13 Jbeta primers. Generated by immunoSEQ multiplex PCR, the TCRdb table keeps only in-frame clones and is missing some. This table holds 200,000 or so clones, 70% to 80% found once. Material: PBMCs. These receptors all stem from a woman aged 25 to 39 in good health and CMV-seropositive.

This clone was picked up a small number of times. V usage is TRBV6-5 and J usage is TRBJ2-1, with 8 bases identical to TRBD2. V lost 0 bases and J lost 6; bases outside the gene matches: 7. Germline CDR1 is MNHEY and CDR2 is SVGAGI. The CDR3 spans 16 residues. The CDR3 here is CASSYSYGTSLNEQFF. The CDR3 DNA reads TGTGCCAGCAGTTACTCGTACGGGACTAGTCTCAATGAGCAGTTCTTC.

The V gene is TRBV7-9, the J gene TRBJ1-1; D remains ambiguous. Per germline, CDR1 SEHNR and CDR2 FQNEAQ (reference sequence). Trimming removed 3 bases from V and 1 base from J, with 6 bases in between. The CDR3 covers 13 residues. CDR3 residues: CASSFGGNTEAFF. The CDR3 bases are TGTGCCAGCAGCTTTGGCGGGAACACTGAAGCTTTCTTT. Full variable domain (missing parts from reference TRBV7-9 and TRBJ1-1): DTGVSQNPRHKITKRGQNVTFRCDPISEHNRLYWYRQTLGQGPEFLTYFQNEAQLEKSRLLSDRFSAERPKGSFSTLEIQRTEQGDSAMYLCASSFGGNTEAFFGQGTRLTVV.

The genes are TRBV5-4 and TRBJ2-3; D is perhaps TRBD2 (6 bases). V shed 4 bases and J shed 2 bases, with 17 bases lying between them. The CDR3 is 16 residues long. Germline V lookup: CDR1 SGHNT, CDR2 YYREEE (reference sequence). The CDR3 nucleotides read TGTGCCAGCAGCCTTCCTCCCCGCGGGGCCACAGATACGCAGTATTTT. Its translation is CASSLPPRGATDTQYF.

This chain joins TRBV5-4 and TRBJ2-5, with TRBD2 matching over 7 bases. J lost 2 bases, V lost 0 bases, and 4 bases had no gene match. Germline-derived CDR1 and CDR2 are SGHNT and YYREEE (reference sequence). This CDR3 is built from 15 residues. The CDR3 DNA reads as TGTGCCAGCAGCTTGGGTTCTAGCGGACAAGAGACCCAGTACTTC. Protein product: CASSLGSSGQETQYF.

The CDR3 spells CASSPDLIYEQYF. CDR3 nucleotides: TGTGCCAGCTCACCCGACTTAATTTACGAGCAGTACTTC. The chain employs TRBV18 and TRBJ2-7; D unclear. CDR1 KGHSH and CDR2 LQKENI come from the germline V gene. The V gene lost 3 bases and the J gene lost 4 bases, with 10 bases spanning the gap. The length of the CDR3 is 13 residues.